This is a list of T cell receptor beta chains from one sample in a study of CD8+CD57+ T cells in acquired aplastic anemia. TCRdb reprocessed the reads with MiXCR, giving one entry per CDR3 protein. The sample includes approximately 190,000 distinct CDR3 sequences, just under 50% of them seen just once. Sequenced: sorted CD4+, CD8+, or CD8+CD57+ T cells (not recorded which) from PBMCs. Receptors were obtained from a human donor with aplastic anemia. Each CDR3 is given with its conserved first and last residue. A D gene is named only where the DNA matches it firmly. Clone size appears in some rows only: once, few, many, or a class for an expanded clone.

CDR3aa	CDR3nt	abundance	len	j_gene	v_gene	d_gene
CSAGRGRDTGELFF	TGCAGTGCTGGGCGGGGAAGAGATACCGGGGAGCTGTTTTTT	many	14	TRBJ2-2	TRBV20-1	.
CATSRPGGNRQYYNEQFF	TGTGCCACCAGCAGGCCAGGGGGTAATCGACAGTACTACAATGAGCAGTTCTTC	many	18	TRBJ2-1	TRBV15	TRBD1
CASSLRALNTEAFF	TGTGCCAGCAGCTTAAGGGCTCTGAACACTGAAGCTTTCTTT	many	14	TRBJ1-1	TRBV11-2	.
CASTSGWSEAFF	TGTGCCAGCACCTCGGGCTGGAGTGAAGCTTTCTTT	many	12	TRBJ1-1	TRBV5-5	.
CASSAGGAGGGDEQFF	TGTGCCAGCAGTGCTGGGGGGGCGGGGGGCGGCGATGAGCAGTTCTTC	.	16	TRBJ2-1	TRBV10-2	TRBD2
CASSVGTAYGYTF	TGTGCCAGTAGTGTAGGGACGGCCTATGGCTACACCTTC	.	13	TRBJ1-2	TRBV19	.
CSARDPTQTGTDTQYF	TGCAGTGCTAGAGATCCCACACAGACGGGCACAGATACGCAGTATTTT	.	16	TRBJ2-3	TRBV20-1	.
CAAGQGAVSQPQHF	TGTGCCGCAGGACAGGGGGCGGTAAGTCAGCCCCAGCATTTT	.	14	TRBJ1-5	TRBV19	TRBD1
CASNGRGMNTEAFF	TGTGCCAGTAATGGCAGGGGGATGAACACTGAAGCTTTCTTT	.	14	TRBJ1-1	TRBV19	TRBD1
CASRGQAVSYEQYF	TGTGCCAGCAGGGGCCAAGCGGTTTCCTACGAGCAGTACTTC	many	14	TRBJ2-7	TRBV6-1	.
CATSDPSEGAASGSVGEQYF	TGTGCCACCAGTGATCCCAGCGAGGGGGCGGCTAGCGGGAGCGTGGGCGAGCAGTACTTC	.	20	TRBJ2-7	TRBV24-1	TRBD2
CASSLGEIGGRDTGELFF	TGTGCCAGCAGCTTGGGTGAGATTGGCGGGAGAGACACCGGGGAGCTGTTTTTT	many	18	TRBJ2-2	TRBV5-4	TRBD2
CASTLGLENTGELFF	TGTGCCAGCACCTTGGGGCTTGAGAACACCGGGGAGCTGTTTTTT	many	15	TRBJ2-2	TRBV11-2	.
CASSTGQGGKLFF	TGCGCCAGCAGCACCGGACAGGGGGGAAAACTGTTTTTT	.	13	TRBJ1-4	TRBV5-1	TRBD1
CASSIKEGSGQPQHF	TGTGCCAGTAGTATTAAGGAGGGAAGTGGTCAGCCCCAGCATTTT	once	15	TRBJ1-5	TRBV19	.
CSARDLSGANVLTF	TGCAGTGCAAGAGACCTCTCTGGGGCCAACGTCCTGACTTTC	once	14	TRBJ2-6	TRBV20-1	.
CATSIGTGVTGELFF	TGTGCCACCAGCATAGGGACAGGGGTGACCGGGGAGCTGTTTTTT	.	15	TRBJ2-2	TRBV15	TRBD1
CASSRGLADETQYF	TGTGCCAGCAGCCGGGGACTAGCTGATGAGACCCAGTACTTC	many	14	TRBJ2-5	TRBV3-1	TRBD2
CASLTAGRPFF	TGTGCCAGCCTGACAGCCGGAAGACCGTTTTTT	.	11	TRBJ1-4	TRBV2	.
CASGFKGQGNSPLHF	TGTGCTAGTGGTTTTAAGGGACAGGGTAATTCACCCCTCCACTTT	many	15	TRBJ1-6	TRBV12-5	TRBD1
CASSYVARVHEQYF	TGTGCCAGCAGTTATGTCGCCAGGGTCCACGAGCAGTACTTC	many	14	TRBJ2-7	TRBV6-5	.
CASSDSTGDSSYEQYF	TGTGCCAGCAGCGATAGTACAGGTGATAGCTCCTACGAGCAGTACTTC	many	16	TRBJ2-7	TRBV9	.